The 17 T cell receptor beta chains below come from one sample, sequenced in a study of T cell changes during pregnancy in multiple sclerosis. TCRdb's copy holds only in-frame clones and misses some; the assay was immunoSEQ multiplex PCR. Altogether about 50,000 clones are present, more than 85% being singletons, with the ten largest covering 0.39%. The specimen was CD4+ T cells from peripheral blood mononuclear cells, collected after pregnancy. Source of these receptors: a female donor with multiple sclerosis, enrolled in a pregnancy study.

This chain links TRBV7-2 with TRBJ2-5, with a weak D call TRBD2 (6 bases). Looked up from germline, CDR1 is SGHTA and CDR2 is FQGNSA. CDR3 length equals 14 residues. V lost 5 bases, J lost 4 bases, and 14 bases lay in between. CDR3 DNA: TGTGCCAGCAGCACCGGGACTGTATTAGAGACCCAGTACTTC. It translates to CASSTGTVLETQYF.

This chain joins TRBV29-1 and TRBJ1-1; 11 nucleotides line up with TRBD1. Trimming at V came to 6 bases and at J to 7 bases, leaving 4 bases not matched to a gene. The germline V gene has CDR1 SQVTM and CDR2 ANQGSEA. This CDR3 is built from 12 residues. DNA for the CDR3: TGCAGCGTCGGACAGGGGGCGGGTGAAGCTTTCTTT. Translation gives CSVGQGAGEAFF. Filled out from reference TRBV29-1 and TRBJ1-1, the complete variable domain reads SAVISQKPSRDICQRGTSLTIQCQVDSQVTMMFWYRQQPGQSLTLIATANQGSEATYESGFVIDKFPISRPNLTFSTLTVSNMSPEDSSIYLCSVGQGAGEAFFGQGTRLTVV.

This chain links TRBV11-2 with TRBJ1-2, with D unresolved. The CDR3 is 17 residues long. The V end was cut by 6 bases, the J end by 0 bases, with 20 bases between. The germline V gene has CDR1 SGHAT and CDR2 FQNNGV. As DNA, the CDR3 is TGTGCCAGCAGGAGGCCCGGCCGCGGTCCCGCTAACTATGGCTACACCTTC. Amino acid sequence: CASRRPGRGPANYGYTF.

The chain carries TRBV25-1 and TRBJ2-7; D perhaps matches TRBD1 (6 bases). This CDR3 region has 13 residues. The V and J ends lost 4 bases and 3 bases respectively, with 10 bases between them. In germline, CDR1 is MGHDK, CDR2 SYGVNS. The chain's CDR3 is CASSVTGHYEQYF. CDR3 nucleotides: TGTGCCAGCAGTGTTACGGGACACTACGAGCAGTACTTC.

The genes are TRBV29-1 and TRBJ2-5; 7 bases match TRBD1. Germline V gene data show CDR1 as SQVTM and CDR2 as ANQGSEA. V trimming: 7 bases; J trimming: 5 bases; junction bases outside the gene matches: 13. This CDR3 has 14 amino acids. CDR3 in amino acids: CSANRGKVGETQYF. In nucleotides, the CDR3 is TGCAGCGCAAACAGGGGCAAGGTAGGGGAGACCCAGTACTTC. The full variable domain, its missing parts supplied by reference TRBV29-1 and TRBJ2-5, is SAVISQKPSRDICQRGTSLTIQCQVDSQVTMMFWYRQQPGQSLTLIATANQGSEATYESGFVIDKFPISRPNLTFSTLTVSNMSPEDSSIYLCSANRGKVGETQYFGPGTRLLVL.

The V gene is TRBV9, the J gene TRBJ2-7; the D gene is possibly TRBD2 (5 bases). The CDR3 consists of 14 residues. From germline, CDR1 is SGDLS and CDR2 YYNGEE. Trimming removed 4 bases from V and 3 bases from J, with 14 bases in between. CDR3 sequence: CASSPKRNDYEQYF. CDR3 DNA sequence: TGTGCCAGCAGCCCCAAGCGGAACGACTACGAGCAGTACTTC.

The chain has TRBV4-1 and TRBJ2-3, with TRBD2 matching 7 bases. CDR3 length: 17 amino acids. The J segment lost 3 bases and the V segment lost 0 bases, leaving 9 bases of the junction unmatched. Per germline, CDR1 MGHRA and CDR2 YSYEKL. The CDR3, as DNA: TGCGCCAGCAGCCAAGATCTGGGACTATTGGGGACAGATACGCAGTATTTT. This codes for CASSQDLGLLGTDTQYF.

J is TRBJ1-2 and V is TRBV27; weak D call: TRBD1 (5 bases). The CDR3 has 12 residues. Trimming shortened V by 4 bases and J by 8 bases, and 11 bases separated the two germline ends. Germline lookup yields CDR1 MNHEY and CDR2 SMNVEV (reference sequence). The CDR3 here is CASSSDSLGYTF. As DNA, the CDR3 is TGTGCCAGCAGTTCCGACAGCTTGGGCTACACCTTC.

A single count supports this clone. The chain combines TRBV6-1 with TRBJ2-7; D remains ambiguous. Per germline, CDR1 MNHNS and CDR2 SASEGT. V was shortened by 6 bases and J by 0 bases, with 12 bases between the two germline ends. The CDR3 totals 14 residues. The CDR3 coding sequence is TGTGCCAGCAGCCATACAGAAGACTCCTACGAGCAGTACTTC. Protein: CASSHTEDSYEQYF.

This chain connects TRBV6-1 to TRBJ1-3, with unresolved D. Trimming stripped 4 bases from V and 5 bases from J, with 15 bases between. The germline gives CDR1 MNHNS, CDR2 SASEGT. This CDR3 is built from 15 residues. The CDR3: CASSGIDMMRNTIYF. CDR3 sequence (DNA): TGTGCCAGCAGTGGGATCGACATGATGAGAAACACCATATATTTT.

The rearrangement links TRBV28 to TRBJ2-3; 8 bases are a match to TRBD2. V gave up 7 bases and J gave up 6 bases; unmatched junction bases: 9. Germline V gene sequence: CDR1 MDHEN, CDR2 SYDVKM. CDR3 length equals 14 residues. The DNA for the CDR3 is TGTGCCAGCACCTCCGGGGGGGGCCTCGATACGCAGTATTTT. It translates to CASTSGGGLDTQYF.

The chain carries TRBV6-1 and TRBJ1-5; possible D gene TRBD1, 6 bases. Germline-derived CDR1 and CDR2 are MNHNS and SASEGT. V lost 2 bases, J lost 0 bases, and 14 bases lay in between. This CDR3 is 17 amino acids long. CDR3 residues: CASSERRTVHSNQPQHF. As DNA, the CDR3 is TGTGCCAGCAGTGAAAGGCGGACAGTCCATAGCAATCAGCCCCAGCATTTT.

V and J are TRBV29-1 and TRBJ2-1; D ambiguous. The CDR3 covers 10 residues. Germline CDR1 SQVTM, CDR2 ANQGSEA. Trimming took 5 bases from V and 7 from J, leaving 6 bases between them. This CDR3 reads CSVLLNEQFF. CDR3 bases: TGCAGCGTTTTACTAAATGAGCAGTTCTTC.

The chain combines TRBV6-5 with TRBJ1-1; 7 bases line up with TRBD1. This CDR3 is built from 15 residues. Germline CDR1 and CDR2: MNHEY and SVGAGI. V shed 7 bases, J shed 5 bases, and the junction held 13 bases outside the gene matches. The CDR3 nucleotides read TGTGCCAGCATTCCTCCCAGACAGGGTCAAACTGAAGCTTTCTTT. Translation gives CASIPPRQGQTEAFF.

This chain uses TRBV7-9 with TRBJ2-2, with 9 bases that match TRBD1. With V trimmed by 2 bases and J by 5 bases, 9 bases remained unmatched. The CDR3 runs 17 residues. CDR1 is SEHNR, CDR2 FQNEAQ, per germline (reference sequence). CDR3 region: CASSLPPGQGRTGELFF. CDR3 sequence (DNA): TGTGCCAGCAGCTTACCTCCGGGACAGGGTAGGACCGGGGAGCTGTTTTTT.

This clone was counted between two and nine times. J is TRBJ1-5 and V is TRBV6-1; no reliable D call. The CDR3 contains 14 residues. In germline, CDR1 is MNHNS, CDR2 SASEGT. Trimming took off 0 bases at V and 3 bases at J, with 6 bases between the two ends. The CDR3 loop is CASSEAPDNQPQHF. In nucleotides, the CDR3 is TGTGCCAGCAGTGAAGCCCCAGACAATCAGCCCCAGCATTTT.

This chain joins TRBV2 and TRBJ1-1; D is possibly TRBD1 (5 bases). The germline V and J ends were trimmed by 6 bases and 5 bases, with 16 bases remaining between them. The germline V gene encodes CDR1 SNHLY and CDR2 FYNNEI. The CDR3 covers 14 residues. Here the CDR3 reads CASSRDSWGTEAFF. In DNA, the CDR3 is TGTGCCAGCAGCCGGGACTCCTGGGGTACTGAAGCTTTCTTT.